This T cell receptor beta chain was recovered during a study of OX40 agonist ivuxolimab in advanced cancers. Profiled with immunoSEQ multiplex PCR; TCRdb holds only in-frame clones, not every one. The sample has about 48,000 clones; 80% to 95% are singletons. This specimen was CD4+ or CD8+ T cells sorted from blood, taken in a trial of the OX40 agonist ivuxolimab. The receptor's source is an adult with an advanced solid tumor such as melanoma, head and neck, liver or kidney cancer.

The CDR3 DNA follows: TGTGCCAGCAGCTTCTCTTGGGGGGGGTACGAGCAGTACGTC. Protein sequence: CASSFSWGGYEQYV. The chain links TRBV5-5 to TRBJ2-7; 7 positions match TRBD2. The ends lost 2 bases at V and 4 bases at J; junction bases unmatched: 6. Germline CDR1 reads SGHKS; CDR2 reads YYEKEE (reference sequence). The CDR3 extends over 14 amino acids.